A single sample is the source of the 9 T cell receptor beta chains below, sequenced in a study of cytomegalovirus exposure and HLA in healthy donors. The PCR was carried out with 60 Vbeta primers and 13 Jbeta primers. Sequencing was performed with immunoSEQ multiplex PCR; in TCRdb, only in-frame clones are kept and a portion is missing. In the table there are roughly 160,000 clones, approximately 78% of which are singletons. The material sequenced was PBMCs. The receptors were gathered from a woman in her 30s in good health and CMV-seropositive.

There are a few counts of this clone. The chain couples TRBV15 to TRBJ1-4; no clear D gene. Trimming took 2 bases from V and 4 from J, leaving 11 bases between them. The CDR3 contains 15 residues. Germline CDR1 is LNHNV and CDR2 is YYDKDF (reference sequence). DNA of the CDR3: TGTGCCACCAGCAGAACGGGTTCACGTAATGAAAAACTGTTTTTT. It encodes CATSRTGSRNEKLFF.

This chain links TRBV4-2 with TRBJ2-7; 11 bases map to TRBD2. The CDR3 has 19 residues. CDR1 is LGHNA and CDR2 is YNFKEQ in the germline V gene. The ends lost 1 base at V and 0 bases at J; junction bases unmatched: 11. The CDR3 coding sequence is TGTGCCAGCAGCCAAGCCGAGACCTCTAGCGGGGGGTTCTCCTACGAGCAGTACTTC. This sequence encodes CASSQAETSSGGFSYEQYF.

Written as DNA, the CDR3 is TGTGCCAGCAGTGAAGCGCTGGGAGGGACGAACACTGAAGCTTTCTTT. Translation: CASSEALGGTNTEAFF. The rearrangement joins TRBV2 to TRBJ1-1, with D tentatively TRBD1 (5 bases). Germline assignment: CDR1 SNHLY and CDR2 FYNNEI. The CDR3 is made up of 16 amino acids. The ends were cut back, 0 bases at V and 1 base at J, with 12 bases in the middle. The whole variable domain, remainder taken from reference TRBV2 and TRBJ1-1, is EPEVTQTPSHQVTQMGQEVILRCVPISNHLYFYWYRQILGQKVEFLVSFYNNEISEKSEIFDDQFSVERPDGSNFTLKIRSTKLEDSAMYFCASSEALGGTNTEAFFGQGTRLTVV.

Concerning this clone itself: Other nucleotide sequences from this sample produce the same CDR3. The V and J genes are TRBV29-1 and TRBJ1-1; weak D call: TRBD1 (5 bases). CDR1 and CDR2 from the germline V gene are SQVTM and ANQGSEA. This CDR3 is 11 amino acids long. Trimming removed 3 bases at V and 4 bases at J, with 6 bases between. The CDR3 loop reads CSVDRGTEAFF. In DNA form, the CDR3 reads TGCAGCGTTGATAGGGGCACTGAAGCTTTCTTT.

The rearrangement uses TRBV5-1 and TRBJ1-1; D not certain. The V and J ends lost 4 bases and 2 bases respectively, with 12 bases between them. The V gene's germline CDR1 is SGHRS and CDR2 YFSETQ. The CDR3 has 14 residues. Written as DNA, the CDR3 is TGCGCCAGCAGCCTGGTAGGAGTTAACACTGAAGCTTTCTTT. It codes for CASSLVGVNTEAFF.

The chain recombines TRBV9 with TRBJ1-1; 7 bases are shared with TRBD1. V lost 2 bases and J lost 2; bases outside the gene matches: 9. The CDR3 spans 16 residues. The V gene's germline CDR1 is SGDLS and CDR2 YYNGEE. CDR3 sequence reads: CASSVGGQRFNTEAFF. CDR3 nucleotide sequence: TGTGCCAGCAGCGTTGGGGGACAGAGATTTAACACTGAAGCTTTCTTT.

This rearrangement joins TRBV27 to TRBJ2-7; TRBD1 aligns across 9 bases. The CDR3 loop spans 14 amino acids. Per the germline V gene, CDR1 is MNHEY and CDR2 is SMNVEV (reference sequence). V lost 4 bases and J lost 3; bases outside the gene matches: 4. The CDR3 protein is CASSSTGGNYEQYF. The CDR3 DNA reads TGTGCCAGCAGTTCGACAGGGGGGAACTACGAGCAGTACTTC.

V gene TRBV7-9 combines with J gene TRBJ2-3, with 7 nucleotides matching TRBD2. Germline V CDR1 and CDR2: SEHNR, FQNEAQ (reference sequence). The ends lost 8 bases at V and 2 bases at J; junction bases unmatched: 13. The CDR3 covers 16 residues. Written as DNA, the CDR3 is TGTGCCAGCTCTTCTATACCGGGGGGAATCACAGATACGCAGTATTTT. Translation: CASSSIPGGITDTQYF.

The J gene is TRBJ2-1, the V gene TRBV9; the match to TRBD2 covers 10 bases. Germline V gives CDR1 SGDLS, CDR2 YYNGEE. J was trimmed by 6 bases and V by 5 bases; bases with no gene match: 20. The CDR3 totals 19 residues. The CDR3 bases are TGTGCCAGCAGTCTTTACATTTCTCGGGAGCGGGGGGGCCCCAATGAGCAGTTCTTC. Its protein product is CASSLYISRERGGPNEQFF.